This T cell receptor (beta chain) was sequenced in a study of T cells expressing NK-cell markers. Study-wide context: Eight donors were sequenced, of whom seven were HCMV-seropositive, while the remaining one was HCMV-seronegative.

Remarks on this clonotype: Its antigen remains unknown.

Whole-study findings and limits: The study did not resolve the HCMV specificity of expanded NKG2C+ T cell clones. A handful of donors showed these clonotypes also leading the CD3+CD56-NKG2C+ fraction.

There are 16 residues in the CDR3. Germline V CDR1 and CDR2: SGHTA, FQGNSA. TCRdb reprocessed the 5' RACE reads; each CDR3 protein has one entry and no DNA is given. The sample is made up of roughly 280,000 distinct CDR3 sequences, and the top ten hold approximately 0.42% of it. Sequencing was performed on blood T cells: a sorted CD56 or NKG2C T cell subset, CD4+ or CD8+ T cells, or bulk PBMC T cells (not recorded which). The TCR was taken from a man in his late teens or twenties in good health. The chain combines TRBV7-2 with TRBJ2-2; checking the TCRdb D call of TRBD2 is not possible without DNA. The CDR3 reads CASSFAGPQNTGELFF.